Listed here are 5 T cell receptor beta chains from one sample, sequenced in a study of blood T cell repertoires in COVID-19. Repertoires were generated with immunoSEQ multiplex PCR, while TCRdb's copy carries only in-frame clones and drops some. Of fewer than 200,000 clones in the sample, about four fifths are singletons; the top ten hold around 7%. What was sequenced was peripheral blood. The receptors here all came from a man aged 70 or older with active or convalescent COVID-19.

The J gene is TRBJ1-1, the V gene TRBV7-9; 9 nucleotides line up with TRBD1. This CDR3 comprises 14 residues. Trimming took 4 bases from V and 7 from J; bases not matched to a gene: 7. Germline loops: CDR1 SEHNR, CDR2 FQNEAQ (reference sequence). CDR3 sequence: CASSSTGGNSEAFF. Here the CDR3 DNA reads TGTGCCAGCAGCTCGACAGGGGGGAATAGTGAAGCTTTCTTT.

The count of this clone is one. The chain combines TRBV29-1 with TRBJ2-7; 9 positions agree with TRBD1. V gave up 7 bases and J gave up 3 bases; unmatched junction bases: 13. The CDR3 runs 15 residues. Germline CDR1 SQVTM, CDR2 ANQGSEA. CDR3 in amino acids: CSARSGTGFVYEQYF. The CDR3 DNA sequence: TGCAGCGCCCGGTCCGGGACAGGGTTTGTCTACGAGCAGTACTTC.

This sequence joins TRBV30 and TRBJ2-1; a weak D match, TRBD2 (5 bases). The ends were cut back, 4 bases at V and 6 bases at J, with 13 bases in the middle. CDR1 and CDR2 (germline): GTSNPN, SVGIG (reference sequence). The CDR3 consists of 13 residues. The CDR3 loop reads CAWNREWGNEQFF. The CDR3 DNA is TGTGCCTGGAATCGGGAATGGGGCAATGAGCAGTTCTTC.

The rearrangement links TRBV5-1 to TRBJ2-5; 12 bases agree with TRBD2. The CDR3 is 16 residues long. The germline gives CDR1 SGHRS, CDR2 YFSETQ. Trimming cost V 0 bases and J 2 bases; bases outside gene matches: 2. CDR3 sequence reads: CASSLGTSGNQETQYF. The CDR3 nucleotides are TGCGCCAGCAGCTTGGGGACTAGCGGGAATCAAGAGACCCAGTACTTC.

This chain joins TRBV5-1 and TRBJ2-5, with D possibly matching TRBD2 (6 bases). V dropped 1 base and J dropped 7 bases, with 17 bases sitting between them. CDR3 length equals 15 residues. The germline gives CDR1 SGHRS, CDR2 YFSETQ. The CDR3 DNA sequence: TGCGCCAGCAGCTTGCTCCCCGCGGGGACCAGGACCCAGTACTTC. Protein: CASSLLPAGTRTQYF.